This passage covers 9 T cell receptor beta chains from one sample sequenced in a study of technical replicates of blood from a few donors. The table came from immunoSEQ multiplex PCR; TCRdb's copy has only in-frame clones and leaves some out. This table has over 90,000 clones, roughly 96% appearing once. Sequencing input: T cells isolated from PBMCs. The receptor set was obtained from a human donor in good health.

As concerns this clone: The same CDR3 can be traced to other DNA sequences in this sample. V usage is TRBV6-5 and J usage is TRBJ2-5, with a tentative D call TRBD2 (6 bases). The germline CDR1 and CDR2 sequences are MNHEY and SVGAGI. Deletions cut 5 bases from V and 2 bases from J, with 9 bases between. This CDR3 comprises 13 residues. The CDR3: CASSLGLQETQYF. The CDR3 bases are TGTGCCAGCAGTCTGGGACTTCAAGAGACCCAGTACTTC.

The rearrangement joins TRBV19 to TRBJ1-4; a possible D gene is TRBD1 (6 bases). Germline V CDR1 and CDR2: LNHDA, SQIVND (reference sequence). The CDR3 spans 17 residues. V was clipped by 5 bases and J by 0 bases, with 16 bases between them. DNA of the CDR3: TGTGCCAGTAGTGACCGGGACACACCAGCAACTAATGAAAAACTGTTTTTT. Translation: CASSDRDTPATNEKLFF.

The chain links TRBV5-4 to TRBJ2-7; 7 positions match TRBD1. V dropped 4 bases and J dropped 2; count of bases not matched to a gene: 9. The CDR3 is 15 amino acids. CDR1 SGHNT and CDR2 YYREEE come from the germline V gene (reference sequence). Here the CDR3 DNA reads TGTGCCAGCAGCCAGAGTCTTCAGGGGGCCTACGAGCAGTACTTC. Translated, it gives CASSQSLQGAYEQYF. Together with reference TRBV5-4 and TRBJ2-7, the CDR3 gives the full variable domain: ETGVTQSPTHLIKTRGQQVTLRCSSQSGHNTVSWYQQALGQGPQFIFQYYREEENGRGNFPPRFSGLQFPNYSSELNVNALELDDSALYLCASSQSLQGAYEQYFGPGTRLTVT.

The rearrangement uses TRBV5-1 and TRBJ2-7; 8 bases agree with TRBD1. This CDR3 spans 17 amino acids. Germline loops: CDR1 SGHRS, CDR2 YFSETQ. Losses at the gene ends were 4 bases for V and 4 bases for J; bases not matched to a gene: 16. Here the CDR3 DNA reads TGCGCCAGCAGCATATCGCCTGACAGGGGAATTACGTACGAGCAGTACTTC. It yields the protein CASSISPDRGITYEQYF.

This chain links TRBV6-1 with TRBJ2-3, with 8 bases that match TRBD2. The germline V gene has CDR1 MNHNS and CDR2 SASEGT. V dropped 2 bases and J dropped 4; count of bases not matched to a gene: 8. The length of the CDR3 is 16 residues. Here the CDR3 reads CASSESSGLWADTQYF. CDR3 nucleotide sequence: TGTGCCAGCAGTGAATCTAGCGGGTTATGGGCAGATACGCAGTATTTT.

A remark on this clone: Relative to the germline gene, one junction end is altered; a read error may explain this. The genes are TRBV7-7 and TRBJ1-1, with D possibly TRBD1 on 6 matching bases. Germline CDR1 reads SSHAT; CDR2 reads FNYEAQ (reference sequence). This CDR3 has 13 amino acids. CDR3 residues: CASSLGQNTEAFF. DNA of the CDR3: TGTGCTAGCAGCTTGGGACAGAACACTGAAGCTTTCTTT.

The CDR3 nucleotides are TGTGCCAGCAGCCAGGGACTTATAGGGGACCCCGGGGAGCTGTTTTTT. Its protein is CASSQGLIGDPGELFF. The chain uses TRBV5-4 and TRBJ2-2, with D possibly matching TRBD2 (6 bases). Deletions cut 4 bases from V and 6 bases from J, with 19 bases between. Germline CDR1 is SGHNT and CDR2 is YYREEE (reference sequence). The CDR3 spans 16 residues.

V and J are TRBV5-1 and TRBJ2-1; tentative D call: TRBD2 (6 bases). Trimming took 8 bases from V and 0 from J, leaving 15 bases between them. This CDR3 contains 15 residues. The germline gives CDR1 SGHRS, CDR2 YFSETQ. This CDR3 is CASELQGGSYNEQFF. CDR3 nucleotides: TGCGCCAGTGAGTTGCAGGGAGGCTCCTACAATGAGCAGTTCTTC.

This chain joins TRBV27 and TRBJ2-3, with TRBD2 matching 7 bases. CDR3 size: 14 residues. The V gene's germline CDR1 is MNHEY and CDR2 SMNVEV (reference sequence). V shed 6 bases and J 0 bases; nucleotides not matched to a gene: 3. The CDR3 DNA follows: TGTGCCAGCAGAATAGCGGGTAGCACAGATACGCAGTATTTT. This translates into CASRIAGSTDTQYF.